Below are 18 T cell receptor beta chains sequenced from a single sample in a study of cytomegalovirus exposure and HLA in healthy donors. The primer mix had 60 Vbeta and 13 Jbeta primers. The protocol was immunoSEQ multiplex PCR, while the TCRdb copy is restricted to in-frame clones and leaves out a portion. The repertoire holds some 200,000 clones, with 70% to 80% as singletons. Sequenced material: PBMCs. The receptors shown here come from a woman aged 55-69 years in good health and CMV-seropositive.

As regards this clone: The sample contains more than one DNA sequence encoding this CDR3. This chain joins TRBV2 and TRBJ2-5; a weak D match, TRBD1 (5 bases). Trimming removed 5 bases at V and 4 bases at J, with 5 bases between. Germline V gives CDR1 SNHLY, CDR2 FYNNEI. This CDR3 contains 11 residues. This CDR3 reads CASSRGETQYF. CDR3 sequence (DNA): TGTGCCAGCAGTAGGGGAGAGACCCAGTACTTC.

The chain joins TRBV5-1 to TRBJ2-3; no clear D gene. Trimming left V 7 bases short and J 4 bases short, with 16 bases between. The V gene's germline CDR1 is SGHRS and CDR2 YFSETQ. The CDR3 contains 14 residues. This CDR3 reads CASCTISAPDTQYF. The CDR3 bases are TGCGCCAGCTGCACCATTAGTGCCCCAGATACGCAGTATTTT.

The V call is TRBV5-1, the J call TRBJ2-5, with 10 bases identical to TRBD1. Germline assignment: CDR1 SGHRS and CDR2 YFSETQ. The CDR3 runs 16 residues. V shed 4 bases, J shed 4 bases, and the junction held 10 bases outside the gene matches. CDR3 amino acids: CASSKVTGGLGETQYF. DNA of the CDR3: TGCGCCAGCAGCAAAGTGACAGGGGGCCTAGGAGAGACCCAGTACTTC.

Regarding this clone: Other DNA sequences in this sample translate to the same CDR3. This chain joins TRBV28 and TRBJ1-2, with 7 nucleotides matching TRBD1. The germline V gene has CDR1 MDHEN and CDR2 SYDVKM. The CDR3 spans 14 residues. V lost 4 bases to trimming and J lost 4 bases; unmatched junction nucleotides: 6. The CDR3 region has the DNA TGTGCCAGCAGTTCCGGACAGGCTTCCTATGGCTACACCTTC. Protein: CASSSGQASYGYTF.

The gene calls are TRBV7-9 and TRBJ2-5; 9 bases match TRBD1. The CDR3 is made up of 15 amino acids. With V trimmed by 3 bases and J by 5 bases, 7 bases remained unmatched. Germline CDR1 is SEHNR and CDR2 is FQNEAQ (reference sequence). CDR3: CASSFGTGLRETQYF. Written as DNA, the CDR3 is TGTGCCAGCAGCTTTGGGACAGGGCTTAGGGAGACCCAGTACTTC.

V gene TRBV5-1 combines with J gene TRBJ2-7; TRBD2 aligns across 7 bases. V gave up 2 bases and J gave up 2 bases; unmatched junction bases: 10. Germline values: CDR1 SGHRS, CDR2 YFSETQ. This CDR3 contains 16 residues. CDR3 residues: CASSFSSGPGPYEQYF. CDR3 nucleotide sequence: TGCGCCAGCAGCTTCTCTAGCGGCCCTGGGCCCTACGAGCAGTACTTC.

V and J are TRBV28 and TRBJ2-5; tentative D call: TRBD2 (5 bases). The J call is doubtful: the DNA matches TRBJ2-7 better. The CDR3 sequence is 15 residues long. Germline V gives CDR1 MDHEN, CDR2 SYDVKM. The CDR3 loop reads CASSLIDGNSYEQYF. As DNA, the CDR3 is TGTGCCAGCAGTTTGATTGACGGGAACTCCTACGAGCAGTACTTC.

The chain links TRBV11-2 to TRBJ1-4; no firm D call. Germline V gene sequence: CDR1 SGHAT, CDR2 FQNNGV. V gave up 5 bases and J gave up 4 bases, with 14 bases separating them. The CDR3 covers 15 residues. The CDR3: CASSVTPGYNEKLFF. The DNA for the CDR3 is TGTGCCAGCAGCGTAACTCCGGGATATAATGAAAAACTGTTTTTT. The full variable domain, in which reference TRBV11-2 and TRBJ1-4 provide the parts outside the CDR3, is EAGVAQSPRYKIIEKRQSVAFWCNPISGHATLYWYQQILGQGPKLLIQFQNNGVVDDSQLPKDRFSAERLKGVDSTLKIQPAKLEDSAVYLCASSVTPGYNEKLFFGSGTQLSVL.

The chain carries TRBV5-1 and TRBJ1-2; the D is unclear. Germline loops: CDR1 SGHRS, CDR2 YFSETQ. Trimming took 0 bases from V and 0 from J, leaving 12 bases between them. The CDR3 length is 16 residues. CDR3: CASSLDVNPTNYGYTF. For the CDR3, the DNA is TGCGCCAGCAGCTTGGACGTTAACCCTACTAACTATGGCTACACCTTC.

The chain uses TRBV18 and TRBJ2-5; maybe TRBD1 (5 bases). The V gene's germline CDR1 is KGHSH and CDR2 LQKENI. This CDR3 spans 13 amino acids. V lost 3 bases and J 1 base, leaving 6 bases between the germline ends. CDR3 bases: TGTGCCAGCTCACCCGACAGCCAAGAGACCCAGTACTTC. Amino acid sequence: CASSPDSQETQYF.

The rearrangement uses TRBV5-1 and TRBJ1-1; weak D call: TRBD1 (5 bases). This CDR3 region has 14 residues. CDR1 is SGHRS and CDR2 is YFSETQ in the germline V gene. The V end lost 1 base, the J end lost 10 bases, and 17 bases lay between the germline ends. DNA of the CDR3: TGCGCCAGCAGCTTGAGGGCCGATCGGGGGGGAGCTTTCTTT. It specifies CASSLRADRGGAFF.

The rearrangement joins TRBV6-6 to TRBJ1-4, with 8 bases identical to TRBD1. CDR1 and CDR2 (germline): MNHNY, SVGAGI (reference sequence). The CDR3 is made up of 14 amino acids. V was clipped by 6 bases and J by 8 bases; unmatched bases: 8. The CDR3 reads CASSPQGGREKLFF. In nucleotides, the CDR3 is TGTGCCAGCAGCCCACAGGGGGGTCGCGAAAAACTGTTTTTT.

This clone was seen only a few times. V gene TRBV11-2 combines with J gene TRBJ2-2; D is unclear. This CDR3 region has 13 residues. In germline, CDR1 is SGHAT, CDR2 FQNNGV. Between the trimmed V and J ends, which lost 4 bases and 2 bases, there was a span of 5 bases. In DNA form, the CDR3 reads TGTGCCAGCAGCTCCTTTAACACCGGGGAGCTGTTTTTT. Its translation: CASSSFNTGELFF.

A few counts support this clone. J is TRBJ1-1 and V is TRBV18, with 7 nucleotides matching TRBD1. The CDR3 is made up of 13 amino acids. Unmatched junction bases numbered 4, after V lost 6 bases and J lost 3 bases. Looked up from germline, CDR1 is KGHSH and CDR2 is LQKENI. CDR3: CASSPGGDTEAFF. In DNA form, the CDR3 reads TGTGCCAGCTCCCCAGGGGGGGACACTGAAGCTTTCTTT.

The chain is built from TRBV30 and TRBJ2-1; 7 nucleotides line up with TRBD2. J lost 0 bases, V lost 5 bases, and 4 bases had no gene match. Germline-derived CDR1 and CDR2 are GTSNPN and SVGIG (reference sequence). This CDR3 has 14 residues. CDR3 in DNA: TGTGCCTGGGCTCGCGGGAGCTCCTACAATGAGCAGTTCTTC. Amino acid sequence: CAWARGSSYNEQFF.

The chain carries TRBV6-6 and TRBJ2-7; 12 nucleotides match TRBD1. Germline lookup yields CDR1 MNHNY and CDR2 SVGAGI (reference sequence). V was clipped by 2 bases and J by 6 bases; unmatched bases: 8. This CDR3 region has 16 residues. The CDR3 spells CASSYTPGTGGFEQYF. CDR3 coding DNA: TGTGCCAGCAGTTACACTCCCGGGACAGGGGGCTTCGAGCAGTACTTC.

The rearrangement links TRBV28 to TRBJ2-2; TRBD1 might be the D (5 bases). The CDR3 sequence is 16 residues long. Deletions cut 5 bases from V and 4 bases from J, with 17 bases between. CDR1 and CDR2 (germline): MDHEN, SYDVKM. As DNA, the CDR3 is TGTGCCAGCAGTCCCGGACAAGCTTCGGGCACCGGGGAGCTGTTTTTT. Protein: CASSPGQASGTGELFF.

CDR3 sequence reads: CASSLRAGRTGELFF. CDR3 DNA: TGTGCCAGCAGCTTAAGGGCAGGGCGCACCGGGGAGCTGTTTTTT. The rearrangement joins TRBV7-3 to TRBJ2-2; weak D call: TRBD1 (5 bases). The CDR3 length is 15 residues. Between the trimmed V and J ends, which lost 1 base and 4 bases, there was a span of 10 bases. Germline assignment: CDR1 SGHTA and CDR2 FQGTGA.